These 20 T cell receptor beta chains came from one sample sequenced in a study of blood T cell repertoires in COVID-19. Only in-frame clones appear in the TCRdb table, and some are missing; sequencing was by immunoSEQ multiplex PCR. The table has approximately 26,000 clones, approximately 82% seen once; the top ten hold about 32%. Material for sequencing was peripheral blood. All receptors come from a human donor in a cohort sampled during active COVID-19.

The chain is built from TRBV24-1 and TRBJ2-1; 7 nucleotides agree with TRBD2. The V and J ends lost 1 base and 0 bases, in that order; junction bases with no gene match: 2. This CDR3 has 16 residues. Germline V gene data show CDR1 as KGHDR and CDR2 as SFDVKD. This CDR3 is CATSDFGGSSYNEQFF. The CDR3 DNA reads as TGTGCCACCAGTGATTTCGGCGGGAGCTCCTACAATGAGCAGTTCTTC.

The rearrangement links TRBV29-1 to TRBJ2-1; 10 nucleotides align to TRBD1. Unmatched junction bases numbered 7, after V lost 7 bases and J lost 4 bases. The CDR3 has 14 residues. Germline V gene sequence: CDR1 SQVTM, CDR2 ANQGSEA. The CDR3 region is CSDRQGAVYNEQFF. The CDR3 DNA reads as TGCAGCGACCGACAGGGGGCTGTGTACAATGAGCAGTTCTTC.

The chain combines TRBV9 with TRBJ2-1; 8 bases align to TRBD1. The CDR3 totals 15 residues. The V segment lost 0 bases and the J segment 9 bases; nucleotides outside the gene matches: 8. The germline CDR1 and CDR2 sequences are SGDLS and YYNGEE. The CDR3 DNA is TGTGCCAGCAGCGTAGTTTGGACTACAGGGGGTGAGCAGTTCTTC. This translates into CASSVVWTTGGEQFF. Full variable domain (remainder filled in from reference TRBV9 and TRBJ2-1): DSGVTQTPKHLITATGQRVTLRCSPRSGDLSVYWYQQSLDQGLQFLIQYYNGEERAKGNILERFSAQQFPDLHSELNLSSLELGDSALYFCASSVVWTTGGEQFFGPGTRLTVL.

This rearrangement joins TRBV6-2 or TRBV6-3 to TRBJ2-7, with D possibly matching TRBD1 (6 bases). V gave up 6 bases and J gave up 0 bases, with 15 bases separating them. The CDR3 runs 15 residues. Germline lookup yields CDR1 MNHEY and CDR2 SVGEGT. The CDR3 reads CASSRTGTDSYEQYF. The CDR3 DNA reads as TGTGCCAGCAGCCGTACAGGGACCGACTCCTACGAGCAGTACTTC.

V gene TRBV5-1 combines with J gene TRBJ2-2, with 13 bases aligning to TRBD2. Germline V gene data show CDR1 as SGHRS and CDR2 as YFSETQ. Trimming cost V 5 bases and J 7 bases; bases outside gene matches: 8. This CDR3 spans 16 amino acids. The CDR3 sequence: CASRTSGGAGIGELFF. In DNA, the CDR3 is TGCGCCAGCAGAACTAGCGGGGGGGCCGGAATCGGGGAGCTGTTTTTT.

In its sample, this clone was seen once. The genes are TRBV30 and TRBJ1-2; TRBD1 matches at 7 bases. Germline assignment: CDR1 GTSNPN and CDR2 SVGIG (reference sequence). With 4 bases clipped from V and 8 bases from J, the junction kept 4 bases outside the gene matches. This CDR3 has 11 residues. The CDR3 DNA sequence: TGTGCCTGGAACAGGGGTGACGGCTACACCTTC. It is translated as CAWNRGDGYTF.

This clone appeared a single time. The chain employs TRBV11-2 and TRBJ1-4; 9 bases fit TRBD1. V dropped 1 base and J dropped 13; count of bases not matched to a gene: 10. Germline V gene data show CDR1 as SGHAT and CDR2 as FQNNGV. The CDR3 length is 15 residues. CDR3 in amino acids: CASSLGRTGALGLFF. The DNA of the CDR3 is TGTGCCAGCAGCTTAGGGAGGACAGGGGCGCTCGGACTGTTTTTT.

This clone was picked up one time. The V and J genes are TRBV28 and TRBJ1-5, with 8 bases aligning to TRBD1. J was trimmed by 1 base and V by 5 bases; bases with no gene match: 4. CDR1 and CDR2 (germline): MDHEN, SYDVKM. The CDR3 totals 15 residues. The CDR3 nucleotides are TGTGCCAGCAGTCGGGACAGGAGAAGCAATCAGCCCCAGCATTTT. Residues: CASSRDRRSNQPQHF.

The chain uses TRBV5-1 and TRBJ2-5; D is ambiguous. CDR3 length: 12 amino acids. Per germline, CDR1 SGHRS and CDR2 YFSETQ. V dropped 2 bases and J dropped 4 bases, with 6 bases sitting between them. The CDR3 region has the DNA TGCGCCAGCAGCTTTACGGGAGAGACCCAGTACTTC. The encoded protein is CASSFTGETQYF.

The chain is built from TRBV10-1 and TRBJ2-1; 10 nucleotides line up with TRBD2. CDR1 is WNHNN, CDR2 SYGVQD, per germline (reference sequence). The CDR3 runs to 16 residues. V gave up 0 bases and J gave up 9 bases; unmatched junction bases: 8. The CDR3: CASSESRASGSGEQFF. CDR3 DNA sequence: TGCGCCAGCAGTGAGTCCCGGGCTAGCGGGAGCGGTGAGCAGTTCTTC.

The chain combines TRBV6-5 with TRBJ1-5; D uncertain. The CDR3 is 15 residues long. Trimming took off 7 bases at V and 0 bases at J, with 13 bases between the two ends. Germline V gene lookup returns CDR1 MNHEY and CDR2 SVGAGI. This chain's CDR3 is CASIQRRDSNQPQHF. CDR3 nucleotide sequence: TGTGCCAGCATCCAAAGGAGAGATAGCAATCAGCCCCAGCATTTT.

This chain uses TRBV6-4 with TRBJ2-1; TRBD2 matches at 12 bases. After removal of 6 bases from V and 4 bases from J, the junction contained 4 bases not matched to a gene. The germline gives CDR1 MRHNA, CDR2 SNTAGT. The CDR3 contains 15 residues. CDR3 coding DNA: TGTGCCAGCAGCCAACTAGCGGGGGGTTACAATGAGCAGTTCTTC. This translates into CASSQLAGGYNEQFF.

The chain is built from TRBV6-6 and TRBJ2-4, with TRBD2 as a possible D gene (5 bases). Germline lookup yields CDR1 MNHNY and CDR2 SVGAGI (reference sequence). This CDR3 has 16 amino acids. Trimming removed 2 bases from V and 1 base from J, with 12 bases in between. The CDR3 nucleotides read TGTGCCAGCAGTTACCATCTGGGAGTGGCCAAAAACATTCAGTACTTC. Protein product: CASSYHLGVAKNIQYF.

In its sample, this clone was seen once. The chain couples TRBV5-4 to TRBJ2-7; D is unclear. CDR1 is SGHNT, CDR2 YYREEE, per germline (reference sequence). This CDR3 is 16 amino acids long. V dropped 1 base and J dropped 2 bases, with 16 bases sitting between them. In nucleotides, the CDR3 is TGTGCCAGCAGCTTGTCGTACTCAGCGAATCCCTACGAGCAGTACTTC. It encodes CASSLSYSANPYEQYF. The complete variable domain, with remaining parts taken from reference TRBV5-4 and TRBJ2-7, reads ETGVTQSPTHLIKTRGQQVTLRCSSQSGHNTVSWYQQALGQGPQFIFQYYREEENGRGNFPPRFSGLQFPNYSSELNVNALELDDSALYLCASSLSYSANPYEQYFGPGTRLTVT.

This chain links TRBV9 with TRBJ1-3; D uncertain. Trimming took off 4 bases at V and 4 bases at J, with 9 bases between the two ends. The CDR3 covers 13 residues. Per the germline V gene, CDR1 is SGDLS and CDR2 is YYNGEE. CDR3: CASSPRQGNTIYF. In DNA, the CDR3 is TGTGCCAGCAGCCCACGCCAGGGAAACACCATATATTTT.

The chain recombines TRBV18 with TRBJ2-5, with 7 nucleotides matching TRBD1. The CDR3 loop spans 15 amino acids. V gave up 3 bases and J gave up 2 bases; unmatched junction bases: 6. CDR1 and CDR2 (germline): KGHSH, LQKENI. The CDR3 DNA follows: TGTGCCAGCTCACCCATTCGGACAGGACAAGAGACCCAGTACTTC. Its translation is CASSPIRTGQETQYF.

The chain uses TRBV25-1 and TRBJ1-2; 10 bases are a match to TRBD1. V lost 1 base and J lost 4; bases outside the gene matches: 6. Germline CDR1 MGHDK, CDR2 SYGVNS. This CDR3 has 16 amino acids. The CDR3 loop is CASSELGTGEGYGYTF. Here the CDR3 DNA reads TGTGCCAGCAGTGAATTAGGGACAGGGGAGGGCTATGGCTACACCTTC.

This chain joins TRBV7-9 and TRBJ1-1; D gene ambiguous. Trimming removed 5 bases at V and 8 bases at J, with 15 bases between. This CDR3 is 13 amino acids long. Germline loops: CDR1 SEHNR, CDR2 FQNEAQ (reference sequence). In DNA, the CDR3 is TGTGCCAGCAGCGCTTCCTCAGATACCGAAGCTTTCTTT. Translating it yields CASSASSDTEAFF.

The chain recombines TRBV6-6 with TRBJ1-1; D possibly corresponds to TRBD1 (6 bases). The CDR3 loop spans 10 amino acids. Germline assignment: CDR1 MNHNY and CDR2 SVGAGI (reference sequence). Trimming shortened V by 6 bases and J by 8 bases, and 7 bases separated the two germline ends. The CDR3 DNA is TGTGCCAGCAGCGGACAGGAAGCTTTCTTT. Protein: CASSGQEAFF.

This clone appeared a few times. The CDR3 coding sequence is TGTGCCAGCAGCAATATCCGGGGGGAAGGTGAAAAACTGTTTTTT. This translates into CASSNIRGEGEKLFF. This chain links TRBV6-6 with TRBJ1-4, with D tentatively TRBD1 (5 bases). Trimming left V 6 bases short and J 7 bases short, with 18 bases between. The CDR3 contains 15 residues. The germline CDR1 and CDR2 sequences are MNHNY and SVGAGI (reference sequence).